This T cell receptor (beta chain) emerged from a study of cytomegalovirus exposure and HLA in healthy donors. Turning to this clone: Antigen specificity is unknown. One junction end disagrees with the germline gene, perhaps due to a read error.

Unrecorded immune exposure was likely among donors, who were nominally healthy when sampled. The PCR employed 60 Vbeta primers together with 13 Jbeta primers. Measured with immunoSEQ multiplex PCR; TCRdb has only the in-frame clones, and not every one. This repertoire shows roughly 100,000 clones, less than 80% found once; its top ten account for 1% to 1.5%. General observations from the study: Most likely, a cluster of highly shared sequence variants arose as a sequencing artifact. For most TCR beta V segments, an earlier analysis put the productive rate at about 90% or about 30% of the time.

CDR1 is MGHRA, CDR2 YSYEKL, per germline. This CDR3 is 16 amino acids long. This chain uses TRBV4-1 with TRBJ2-5; 8 bases are shared with TRBD2. The sequencing input was PBMCs. This clonotype was obtained from a man under 40 in good health and CMV-seronegative. CDR3 region: CASSQDGTSGGETQYF. The CDR3 region has the DNA TGCGCCAGCAGTCAAGATGGAACTAGCGGAGGGGAGACCCAGTACTTC.